This T cell receptor beta chain is from a study of blood T cell repertoires in COVID-19. Study-level information: The origin of the acute and convalescent COVID-19 samples was the United States, Italy and Spain. The cDNA or gDNA used as material had been derived from T cells, B-cell-depleted T cells, or PBMCs.

In the original workflow: Reference gene primer amplification yielded estimated nucleated cell counts. Assay used: immunoSEQ multiplex PCR; TCRdb lists only in-frame clones, some missing. Clonal size and the V and J genes are those of that table, whereas D and trimming came from the DNA. In the table there are roughly 260,000 clones, roughly nine tenths of which are singletons. CDR3 length equals 16 residues. V was trimmed by 5 bases and J by 0 bases, leaving 14 bases between them. CDR1 MNHEY and CDR2 SMNVEV come from the germline V gene (reference sequence). The sample was peripheral blood. The chain joins TRBV27 to TRBJ1-5, with D perhaps matching TRBD1 (5 bases). This clonotype was obtained from a man between 60 and 75 years old who had recovered from COVID-19. The CDR3: CASSLKGHFSNQPQHF. The CDR3 DNA reads as TGTGCCAGCAGTCTTAAAGGACACTTTAGCAATCAGCCCCAGCATTTT.